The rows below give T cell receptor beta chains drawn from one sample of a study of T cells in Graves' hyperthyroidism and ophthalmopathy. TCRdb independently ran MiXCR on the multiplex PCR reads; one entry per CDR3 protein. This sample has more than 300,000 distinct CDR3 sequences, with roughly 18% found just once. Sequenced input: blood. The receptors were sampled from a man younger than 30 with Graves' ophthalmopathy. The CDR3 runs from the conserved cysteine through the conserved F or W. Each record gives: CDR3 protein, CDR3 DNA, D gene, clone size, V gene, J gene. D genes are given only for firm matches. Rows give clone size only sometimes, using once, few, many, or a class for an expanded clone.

CDR3: CATQARSGELFF; DNA: TGTGCCACCCAAGCCAGGTCCGGGGAGCTGTTTTTT; D: .; size: .; V: TRBV24-1; J: TRBJ2-2
CDR3: CATSPTPGTGGKGTGELFF; DNA: TGTGCCACCAGTCCCACCCCCGGGACAGGGGGAAAGGGCACCGGGGAGCTGTTTTTT; D: TRBD1; size: .; V: TRBV24-1; J: TRBJ2-2
CDR3: CASSQERARDEQFF; DNA: TGTGCCAGCAGCCAAGAACGGGCCCGGGATGAGCAGTTCTTC; D: .; size: few; V: TRBV3-1; J: TRBJ2-1
CDR3: CASSLASTDTGELFF; DNA: TGTGCCAGCAGCTTAGCTAGCACGGACACCGGGGAGCTGTTTTTT; D: .; size: many; V: TRBV7-2; J: TRBJ2-2
CDR3: CSAGQGALWTGELFF; DNA: TGCAGTGCGGGACAGGGGGCGCTTTGGACCGGGGAGCTGTTTTTT; D: TRBD1; size: .; V: TRBV20-1; J: TRBJ2-2
CDR3: CASSPRGTNGGYEQFF; DNA: TGTGCCAGCAGCCCGAGGGGGACTAACGGGGGTTATGAGCAGTTCTTC; D: .; size: many; V: TRBV11-2; J: TRBJ2-1
CDR3: CASSQGDPEWGSPLHF; DNA: TGTGCCAGCAGCCAAGGAGACCCCGAGTGGGGTTCACCCCTCCACTTT; D: .; size: .; V: TRBV4-2; J: TRBJ1-6
CDR3: CASSLQGAVGETQYF; DNA: TGTGCCAGCAGTTTACAGGGGGCGGTGGGGGAGACCCAGTACTTC; D: TRBD1; size: few; V: TRBV12-3/TRBV12-4; J: TRBJ2-5
CDR3: CSARSTRGEYNEQFF; DNA: TGCAGTGCTAGATCAACGCGGGGGGAATACAATGAGCAGTTCTTC; D: TRBD2; size: .; V: TRBV20-1; J: TRBJ2-1
CDR3: CASSLTGGSNTGELFF; DNA: TGCGCCAGCAGCTTAACGGGGGGCTCGAACACCGGGGAGCTGTTTTTT; D: .; size: many; V: TRBV5-1; J: TRBJ2-2
CDR3: CASSQVGYSSYNEQFF; DNA: TGTGCCAGCAGCCAAGTGGGGTACAGCTCCTACAATGAGCAGTTCTTC; D: .; size: few; V: TRBV14; J: TRBJ2-1
CDR3: CTTSREETQYF; DNA: TGTACCACCAGCAGAGAAGAGACCCAGTACTTC; D: .; size: few; V: TRBV15; J: TRBJ2-5
CDR3: CASNPRPGTGIYSNQPQHF; DNA: TGTGCCAGCAACCCTCGTCCCGGGACAGGGATCTATAGCAATCAGCCCCAGCATTTT; D: TRBD1; size: .; V: TRBV11-3; J: TRBJ1-5
CDR3: CASRNRGQGGEQYF; DNA: TGTGCCAGCCGAAACAGGGGGCAAGGAGGCGAGCAGTACTTC; D: TRBD1; size: many; V: TRBV6-1; J: TRBJ2-7
CDR3: CASSQEGPGFTDTQYF; DNA: TGCGCCAGCAGCCAAGAAGGGCCAGGCTTTACAGATACGCAGTATTTT; D: .; size: .; V: TRBV4-1; J: TRBJ2-3
CDR3: CASSPGLEDNEQFF; DNA: TGTGCCAGCAGCCCGGGACTAGAGGACAATGAGCAGTTCTTC; D: TRBD2; size: few; V: TRBV3-1; J: TRBJ2-1
CDR3: CASSQDETVNQPQHF; DNA: TGCGCCAGCAGCCAAGATGAGACAGTCAATCAGCCCCAGCATTTT; D: .; size: .; V: TRBV4-1; J: TRBJ1-5
CDR3: CASSYSNNQDQPQHF; DNA: TGTGCCAGCAGTTACTCAAATAACCAGGATCAGCCCCAGCATTTT; D: .; size: .; V: TRBV6-5; J: TRBJ1-5